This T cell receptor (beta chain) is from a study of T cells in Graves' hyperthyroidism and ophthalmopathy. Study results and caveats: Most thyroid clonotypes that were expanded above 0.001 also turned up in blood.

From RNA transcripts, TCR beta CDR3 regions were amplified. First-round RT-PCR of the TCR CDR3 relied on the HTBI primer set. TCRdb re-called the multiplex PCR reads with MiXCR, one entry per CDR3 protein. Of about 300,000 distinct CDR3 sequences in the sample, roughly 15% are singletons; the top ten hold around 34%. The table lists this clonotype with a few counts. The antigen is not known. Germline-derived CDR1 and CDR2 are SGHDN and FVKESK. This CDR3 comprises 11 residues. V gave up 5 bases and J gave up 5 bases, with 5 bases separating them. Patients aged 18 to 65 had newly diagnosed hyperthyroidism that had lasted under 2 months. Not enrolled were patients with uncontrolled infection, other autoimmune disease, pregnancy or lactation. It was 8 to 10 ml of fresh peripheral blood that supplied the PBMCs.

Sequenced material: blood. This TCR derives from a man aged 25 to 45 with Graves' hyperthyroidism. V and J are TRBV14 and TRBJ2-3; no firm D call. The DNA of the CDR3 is TGTGCCAGCAGCGGCGAAGATACGCAGTATTTT. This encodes CASSGEDTQYF.